This TCR beta chain is drawn from a study of blood T cell repertoires in COVID-19. Study-wide background: Spain, Italy and the United States supplied samples that represented acute and convalescent COVID-19. PBMCs, B-cell-depleted T cells, or T cells provided the cDNA or gDNA that made up the material.

CDR3 length equals 17 residues. Per the original data handling: Amplifying reference gene primers gave estimates of nucleated cell counts. Sequencing used immunoSEQ multiplex PCR; TCRdb keeps in-frame clones, though not all of them. That table is the source of V, J and clone size, and D and trimming were worked out from the DNA. This table holds approximately 140,000 clones, approximately 88% found once. This receptor was identified in a man aged 55 to 69 with acute or convalescent COVID-19. The sample comprised peripheral blood. V is TRBV21-1 and J is TRBJ2-1; the table gives TRBD1 as D, unverified against the DNA. TRBV21-1 is an annotated pseudogene. Written as DNA, the CDR3 is TGTGCCAGCAGCAAACGGGACAGGGACTTCTCCTACAATGAGCAGTTCTTC. Translating it yields CASSKRDRDFSYNEQFF.